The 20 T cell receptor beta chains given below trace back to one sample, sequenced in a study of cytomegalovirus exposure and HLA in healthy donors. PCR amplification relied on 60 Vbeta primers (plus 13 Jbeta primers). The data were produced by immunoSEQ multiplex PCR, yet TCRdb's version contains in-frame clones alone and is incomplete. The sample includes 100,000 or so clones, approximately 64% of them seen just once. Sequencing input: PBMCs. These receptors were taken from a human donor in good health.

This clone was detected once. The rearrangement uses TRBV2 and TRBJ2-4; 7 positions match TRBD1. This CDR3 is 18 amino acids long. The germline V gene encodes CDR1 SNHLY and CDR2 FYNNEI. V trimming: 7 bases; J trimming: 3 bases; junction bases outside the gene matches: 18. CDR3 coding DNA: TGTGCCAGCAACCCGACAGGGCTTGATACCCCCGTCAAAAACATTCAGTACTTC. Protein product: CASNPTGLDTPVKNIQYF.

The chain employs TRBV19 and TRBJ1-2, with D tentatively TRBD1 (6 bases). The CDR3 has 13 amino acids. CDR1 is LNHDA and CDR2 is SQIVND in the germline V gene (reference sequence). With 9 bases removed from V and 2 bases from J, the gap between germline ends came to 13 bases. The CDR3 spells CASKQGANYGYTF. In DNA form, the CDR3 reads TGTGCCAGCAAACAGGGAGCCAACTATGGCTACACCTTC.

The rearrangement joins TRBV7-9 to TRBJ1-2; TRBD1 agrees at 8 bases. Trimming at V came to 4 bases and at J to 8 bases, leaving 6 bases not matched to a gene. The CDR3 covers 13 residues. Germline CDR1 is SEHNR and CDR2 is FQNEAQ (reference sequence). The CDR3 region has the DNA TGTGCCAGCAGCTCCATGGACAGGGACGGCTACACCTTC. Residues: CASSSMDRDGYTF. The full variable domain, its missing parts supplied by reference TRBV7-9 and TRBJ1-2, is DTGVSQNPRHKITKRGQNVTFRCDPISEHNRLYWYRQTLGQGPEFLTYFQNEAQLEKSRLLSDRFSAERPKGSFSTLEIQRTEQGDSAMYLCASSSMDRDGYTFGSGTRLTVV.

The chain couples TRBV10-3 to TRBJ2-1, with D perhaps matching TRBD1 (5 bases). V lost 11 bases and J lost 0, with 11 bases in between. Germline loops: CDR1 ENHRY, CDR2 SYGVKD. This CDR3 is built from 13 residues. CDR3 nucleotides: TGTGCCGCCCGACAGTTCTCCTACAATGAGCAGTTCTTC. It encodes CAARQFSYNEQFF.

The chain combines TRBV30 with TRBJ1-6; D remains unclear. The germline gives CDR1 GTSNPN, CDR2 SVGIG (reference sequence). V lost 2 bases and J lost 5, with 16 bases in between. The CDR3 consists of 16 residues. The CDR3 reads CAWSNWGVMDNSPLHF. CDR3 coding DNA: TGTGCCTGGAGTAATTGGGGAGTTATGGATAATTCACCCCTCCACTTT.

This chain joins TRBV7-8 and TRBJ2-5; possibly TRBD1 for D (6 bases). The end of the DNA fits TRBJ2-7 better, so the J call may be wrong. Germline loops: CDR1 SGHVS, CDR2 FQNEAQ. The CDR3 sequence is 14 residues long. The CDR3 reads CASSSQGHLYEQYF. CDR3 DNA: TGTGCCAGCAGCTCTCAGGGACATCTCTACGAGCAGTACTTC.

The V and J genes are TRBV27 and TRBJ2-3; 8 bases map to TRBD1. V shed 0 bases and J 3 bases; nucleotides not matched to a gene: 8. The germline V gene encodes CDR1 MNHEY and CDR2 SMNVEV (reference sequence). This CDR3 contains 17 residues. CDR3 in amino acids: CASSLSFPGQVTDTQYF. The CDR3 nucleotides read TGTGCCAGCAGTTTATCGTTCCCGGGACAGGTTACAGATACGCAGTATTTT.

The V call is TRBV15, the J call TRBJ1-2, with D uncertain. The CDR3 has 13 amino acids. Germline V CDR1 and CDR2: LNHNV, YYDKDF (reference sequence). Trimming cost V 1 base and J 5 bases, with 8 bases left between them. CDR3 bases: TGTGCCACCAGCAGAGTTGTCGGTTATGGCTACACCTTC. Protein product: CATSRVVGYGYTF.

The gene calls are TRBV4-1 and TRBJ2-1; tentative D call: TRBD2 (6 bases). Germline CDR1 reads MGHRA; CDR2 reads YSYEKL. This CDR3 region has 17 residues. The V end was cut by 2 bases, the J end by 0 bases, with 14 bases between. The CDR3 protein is CASSQKRDGSSYNEQFF. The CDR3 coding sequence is TGCGCCAGCAGCCAAAAAAGGGACGGGAGCTCCTACAATGAGCAGTTCTTC.

CDR3 nucleotides: TGTGCCAGCTCACCACCGGGGGGGGCCGAGCAGTACTTC. Its translation: CASSPPGGAEQYF. The V and J genes are TRBV18 and TRBJ2-7; D is possibly TRBD2 (7 bases). The CDR3 runs 13 residues. Trimming pared 0 bases from V and 6 bases from J, leaving 9 bases between. CDR1 and CDR2 from the germline V gene are KGHSH and LQKENI.

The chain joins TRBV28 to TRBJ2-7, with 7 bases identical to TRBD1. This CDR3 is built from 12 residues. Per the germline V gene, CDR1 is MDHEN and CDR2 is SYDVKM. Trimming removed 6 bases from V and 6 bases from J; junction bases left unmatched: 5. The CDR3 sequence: CASRSQGREQYF. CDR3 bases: TGTGCCAGCAGATCACAGGGGCGCGAGCAGTACTTC.

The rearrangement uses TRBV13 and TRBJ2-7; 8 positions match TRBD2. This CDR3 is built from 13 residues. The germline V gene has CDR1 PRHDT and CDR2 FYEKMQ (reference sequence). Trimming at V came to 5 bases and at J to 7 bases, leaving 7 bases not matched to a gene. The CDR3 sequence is CASSPGLANEQYF. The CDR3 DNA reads TGTGCCAGCAGCCCAGGACTAGCAAATGAGCAGTACTTC.

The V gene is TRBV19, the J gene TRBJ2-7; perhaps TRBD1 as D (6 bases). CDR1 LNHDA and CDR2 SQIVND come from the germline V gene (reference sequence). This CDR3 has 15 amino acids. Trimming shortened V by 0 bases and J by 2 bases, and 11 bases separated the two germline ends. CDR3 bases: TGTGCCAGTAGTATAGAAAGGGGGAACACCTACGAGCAGTACTTC. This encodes CASSIERGNTYEQYF.

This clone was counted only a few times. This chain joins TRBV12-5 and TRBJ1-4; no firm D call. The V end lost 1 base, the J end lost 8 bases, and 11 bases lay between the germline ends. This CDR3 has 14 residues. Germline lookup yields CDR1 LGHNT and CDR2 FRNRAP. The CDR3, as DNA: TGTGCTAGTGGTTTGGGACTAAATCAAGAAAAACTGTTTTTT. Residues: CASGLGLNQEKLFF.

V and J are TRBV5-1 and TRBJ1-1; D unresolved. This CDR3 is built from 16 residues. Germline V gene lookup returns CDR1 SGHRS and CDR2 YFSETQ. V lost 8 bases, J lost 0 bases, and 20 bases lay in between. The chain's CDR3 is CASMIGSAGLNTEAFF. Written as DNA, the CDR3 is TGCGCCAGTATGATCGGCAGTGCAGGTTTGAACACTGAAGCTTTCTTT. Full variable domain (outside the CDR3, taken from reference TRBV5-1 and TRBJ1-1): KAGVTQTPRYLIKTRGQQVTLSCSPISGHRSVSWYQQTPGQGLQFLFEYFSETQRNKGNFPGRFSGRQFSNSRSEMNVSTLELGDSALYLCASMIGSAGLNTEAFFGQGTRLTVV.

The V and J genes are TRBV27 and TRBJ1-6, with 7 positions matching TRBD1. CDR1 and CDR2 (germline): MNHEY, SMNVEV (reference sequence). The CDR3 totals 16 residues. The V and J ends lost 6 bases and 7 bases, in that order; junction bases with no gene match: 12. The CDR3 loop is CASRPGTDRPNSPLHF. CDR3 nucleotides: TGTGCCAGCAGACCCGGGACAGATAGACCGAATTCACCCCTCCACTTT.

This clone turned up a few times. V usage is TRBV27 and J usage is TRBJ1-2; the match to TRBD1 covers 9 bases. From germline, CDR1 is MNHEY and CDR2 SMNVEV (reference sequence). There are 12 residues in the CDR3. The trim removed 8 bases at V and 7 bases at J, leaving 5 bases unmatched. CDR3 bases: TGTGCCAGCGGGAGGACAGGGGTTGGCTACACCTTC. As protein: CASGRTGVGYTF.

The CDR3 loop is CASNGGETGELFF. Here the CDR3 DNA reads TGTGCCAGCAATGGGGGGGAGACCGGGGAGCTGTTTTTT. The chain joins TRBV6-5 to TRBJ2-2, with 7 positions matching TRBD2. The CDR3 has 13 amino acids. Germline V gene data show CDR1 as MNHEY and CDR2 as SVGAGI. The V and J ends lost 7 bases and 5 bases, in that order; junction bases with no gene match: 4.

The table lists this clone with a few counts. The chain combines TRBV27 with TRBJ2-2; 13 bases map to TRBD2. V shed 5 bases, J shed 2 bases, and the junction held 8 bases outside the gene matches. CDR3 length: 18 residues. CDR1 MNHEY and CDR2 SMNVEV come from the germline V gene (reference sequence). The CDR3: CASSIVLGLAGNTGELFF. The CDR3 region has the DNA TGTGCCAGCAGTATAGTGCTGGGACTAGCGGGAAACACCGGGGAGCTGTTTTTT.

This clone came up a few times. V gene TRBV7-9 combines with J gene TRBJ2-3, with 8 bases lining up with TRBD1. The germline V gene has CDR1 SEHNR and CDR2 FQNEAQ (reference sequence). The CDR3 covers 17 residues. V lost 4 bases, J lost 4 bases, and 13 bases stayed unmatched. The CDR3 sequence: CASSSPRRQGAADTQYF. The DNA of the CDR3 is TGTGCCAGCAGCTCCCCTCGTCGGCAGGGGGCGGCAGATACGCAGTATTTT. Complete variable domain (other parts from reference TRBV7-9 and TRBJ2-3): DTGVSQNPRHKITKRGQNVTFRCDPISEHNRLYWYRQTLGQGPEFLTYFQNEAQLEKSRLLSDRFSAERPKGSFSTLEIQRTEQGDSAMYLCASSSPRRQGAADTQYFGPGTRLTVL.